These T cell receptor beta chains were read from a single sample in a study of blood T cells in healthy people across ages. TCRdb reprocessed the 5' RACE reads via MiXCR and lists one record per CDR3 protein. The sample yields under 1 million distinct CDR3 sequences, 44% seen once. Input material: blood. These receptors all come from a man between 60 and 75 years old in good health. The CDR3 runs from the conserved cysteine through the conserved F or W. D genes are given only for firm matches. Clone size is stated in some rows and not others, as once, few, many or a class when expanded.

v_gene: TRBV18
j_gene: TRBJ2-7
abundance: few
d_gene: TRBD1
CDR3nt: TGTGCCAGCTCACCAGCCGGGACAGGGTCCTACGAGCAGTACTTC
CDR3aa: CASSPAGTGSYEQYF

v_gene: TRBV20-1
j_gene: TRBJ2-1
abundance: NA
d_gene: NA
CDR3nt: TGCAGTGCTAGAGATGGGGGTAGGGATGAGCAGTTCTTC
CDR3aa: CSARDGGRDEQFF

v_gene: TRBV10-1
j_gene: TRBJ2-3
abundance: NA
d_gene: NA
CDR3nt: TGCGCCAGCAGTCCTGGACCGGGCGAGAATACGCAGTATTTT
CDR3aa: CASSPGPGENTQYF

v_gene: TRBV5-1
j_gene: TRBJ2-2
abundance: NA
d_gene: NA
CDR3nt: TGCGCCAGCAGCTTGACCCAGCTGAACACCGGGGAGCTGTTTTTT
CDR3aa: CASSLTQLNTGELFF

v_gene: TRBV20-1
j_gene: TRBJ2-1
abundance: NA
d_gene: TRBD1
CDR3nt: TGCAGTGCTACCATTCCTGACAGGGGCGAGCAGTTCTTC
CDR3aa: CSATIPDRGEQFF

v_gene: TRBV12-3/TRBV12-4
j_gene: TRBJ2-7
abundance: NA
d_gene: NA
CDR3nt: TGTGCCAGCAGCCCCATCGGGTACGAGCAGTACTTC
CDR3aa: CASSPIGYEQYF

v_gene: TRBV18
j_gene: TRBJ1-2
abundance: few
d_gene: NA
CDR3nt: TGTGCCAGCTCCCCAGGGTCTGTTGGCTACACCTTC
CDR3aa: CASSPGSVGYTF

v_gene: TRBV7-9
j_gene: TRBJ2-1
abundance: many
d_gene: NA
CDR3nt: TGTGCCAGCAGCCTTATAGGTGGTGAGCAGTTCTTC
CDR3aa: CASSLIGGEQFF

v_gene: TRBV7-2
j_gene: TRBJ1-1
abundance: NA
d_gene: NA
CDR3nt: TGTGCCAGCAGCTTTAGGTTTGTCCCAGGCACTGAAGCTTTCTTT
CDR3aa: CASSFRFVPGTEAFF

v_gene: TRBV6-1
j_gene: TRBJ2-1
abundance: few
d_gene: TRBD2
CDR3nt: TGTGCCAGCACCATTCGGGGGGGGAGCTCCTACAATGAGCAGTTCTTC
CDR3aa: CASTIRGGSSYNEQFF

v_gene: TRBV15
j_gene: TRBJ2-7
abundance: few
d_gene: NA
CDR3nt: TGTGCCACCAGCTTATACGAGCAGTACTTC
CDR3aa: CATSLYEQYF

v_gene: TRBV20-1
j_gene: TRBJ2-1
abundance: many
d_gene: TRBD2
CDR3nt: TGCAGTGGGTCCAGCGGGGGGGCCAACAATGAGCAGTTCTTC
CDR3aa: CSGSSGGANNEQFF

v_gene: TRBV28
j_gene: TRBJ1-2
abundance: NA
d_gene: TRBD1
CDR3nt: TGTGCCAGCAGTATTCGACAGGGGGGTGGCTACACCTTC
CDR3aa: CASSIRQGGGYTF

v_gene: TRBV9
j_gene: TRBJ2-5
abundance: many
d_gene: TRBD1
CDR3nt: TGTGCCAGCAGCCCCACAGGGGGCGAGACCCAGTACTTC
CDR3aa: CASSPTGGETQYF

v_gene: TRBV20-1
j_gene: TRBJ2-1
abundance: NA
d_gene: TRBD1
CDR3nt: TGCAGTGCTAGAGTCCTAGGGGGCACCTACAATGAGCAGTTCTTC
CDR3aa: CSARVLGGTYNEQFF

v_gene: TRBV9
j_gene: TRBJ1-6
abundance: few
d_gene: NA
CDR3nt: TGTGCCAGCAGCGTAGAAAGAGAGAATTCACCCCTCCACTTT
CDR3aa: CASSVERENSPLHF

v_gene: TRBV27
j_gene: TRBJ2-1
abundance: NA
d_gene: NA
CDR3nt: TGTGCCAGCAGTTCGCCCAGGGACGCATACAATGAGCAGTTCTTC
CDR3aa: CASSSPRDAYNEQFF

v_gene: TRBV15
j_gene: TRBJ2-5
abundance: NA
d_gene: NA
CDR3nt: TGTGCCACCAGCACAGTTTTTGTGGGGTCAGAGACCCAGTACTTC
CDR3aa: CATSTVFVGSETQYF

v_gene: TRBV5-1
j_gene: TRBJ2-1
abundance: few
d_gene: TRBD2
CDR3nt: TGCGCCAGCAGCTCCCATCTATTACTAGCGGGCGATAGCTCCTACAATGAGCAGTTCTTC
CDR3aa: CASSSHLLLAGDSSYNEQFF

v_gene: TRBV30
j_gene: TRBJ2-7
abundance: NA
d_gene: NA
CDR3nt: TGTGCCTGGAGTGGGGGGTACGAGCAGTACTTC
CDR3aa: CAWSGGYEQYF

v_gene: TRBV20-1
j_gene: TRBJ1-1
abundance: NA
d_gene: TRBD1
CDR3nt: TGCAGTGCTAGTCCCGGGACAGGGATCAATGAAGCTTTCTTT
CDR3aa: CSASPGTGINEAFF

v_gene: TRBV7-9
j_gene: TRBJ1-4
abundance: once
d_gene: NA
CDR3nt: TGTGCCAGCGGCCCCCTGGGTTATGAAAAACTGTTTTTT
CDR3aa: CASGPLGYEKLFF

v_gene: TRBV5-1
j_gene: TRBJ2-7
abundance: many
d_gene: TRBD2
CDR3nt: TGCGCCAGCAGCAAAACTAGCGGGATCCCCTACGAGCAGTACTTC
CDR3aa: CASSKTSGIPYEQYF

v_gene: TRBV28
j_gene: TRBJ2-3
abundance: NA
d_gene: NA
CDR3nt: TGTGCCAGCATGGCCCCCGGATCTGATACGCAGTATTTT
CDR3aa: CASMAPGSDTQYF

v_gene: TRBV7-8
j_gene: TRBJ1-5
abundance: few
d_gene: NA
CDR3nt: TGTGCCAGCAGCTCGGACGTTGCCGATCAGCCCCAGCATTTT
CDR3aa: CASSSDVADQPQHF

v_gene: TRBV20-1
j_gene: TRBJ2-5
abundance: NA
d_gene: TRBD1
CDR3nt: TGCAGTGCTACCTCCGGGACAGGAAAAGAGACCCAGTACTTC
CDR3aa: CSATSGTGKETQYF

v_gene: TRBV6-2/TRBV6-3
j_gene: TRBJ2-5
abundance: few
d_gene: TRBD2
CDR3nt: TGTGCCAGCAGTTACCCCCTAGCGGGGGGGAAAGAGACCCAGTACTTC
CDR3aa: CASSYPLAGGKETQYF

v_gene: TRBV6-5
j_gene: TRBJ2-7
abundance: NA
d_gene: NA
CDR3nt: TGTGCCGTACAAGTCACGGGGGCAGGACTAAACTACGAGCAGTACTTC
CDR3aa: CAVQVTGAGLNYEQYF

v_gene: TRBV5-4
j_gene: TRBJ2-5
abundance: NA
d_gene: NA
CDR3nt: TGTGCCAGCAACCAGGGGCAGCATGCGGAGACCCAGTACTTC
CDR3aa: CASNQGQHAETQYF

v_gene: TRBV20-1
j_gene: TRBJ2-7
abundance: NA
d_gene: TRBD1
CDR3nt: TGCAGTGCTAGAGTAGGGGGGTCGGGACAGGGCTACGAGCAGTACTTC
CDR3aa: CSARVGGSGQGYEQYF

v_gene: TRBV4-3
j_gene: TRBJ1-4
abundance: once
d_gene: NA
CDR3nt: TGCGCCAGCAGCCTACGGGGGACGGGGGGGTATAATGAAAAACTGTTTTTT
CDR3aa: CASSLRGTGGYNEKLFF

v_gene: TRBV14
j_gene: TRBJ2-1
abundance: NA
d_gene: TRBD2
CDR3nt: TGTGCCAGCAGCCAGGCACTAGCGGGGCTTCACAATGAGCAGTTCTTC
CDR3aa: CASSQALAGLHNEQFF

v_gene: TRBV2
j_gene: TRBJ2-4
abundance: few
d_gene: NA
CDR3nt: TGTGCCAGCAGTGAAGGGGTAGCCAAAAACATTCAGTACTTC
CDR3aa: CASSEGVAKNIQYF

v_gene: TRBV6-2/TRBV6-3
j_gene: TRBJ2-3
abundance: NA
d_gene: TRBD1
CDR3nt: TGTGCCAGCAGTTACTTAGGGACAGGGGACGATACGCAGTATTTT
CDR3aa: CASSYLGTGDDTQYF

v_gene: TRBV6-2/TRBV6-3
j_gene: TRBJ2-7
abundance: NA
d_gene: NA
CDR3nt: TGTGCCAGCAGCAAGAGGGACACCAGATGGGGTCAGTACTTC
CDR3aa: CASSKRDTRWGQYF

v_gene: TRBV6-6
j_gene: TRBJ2-5
abundance: NA
d_gene: NA
CDR3nt: TGTGCCAGCAGTTACTGGGACGGCCCACAAGAGACCCAGTACTTC
CDR3aa: CASSYWDGPQETQYF

v_gene: TRBV9
j_gene: TRBJ2-7
abundance: NA
d_gene: NA
CDR3nt: TGTGCCAGCAGCTTCGGTTCCTACAATGAGCAGTACTTC
CDR3aa: CASSFGSYNEQYF

v_gene: TRBV6-1
j_gene: TRBJ1-5
abundance: few
d_gene: NA
CDR3nt: TGTGCCAGCAGTGAAGTTGCCCTGAGCAATCAGCCCCAGCATTTT
CDR3aa: CASSEVALSNQPQHF

v_gene: TRBV7-6
j_gene: TRBJ2-7
abundance: few
d_gene: TRBD1
CDR3nt: TGTGCCAGCAGCCCAGCCGGCTCCTCCCCCTTTACTTACCGGGACAGGGGCTCCGAGCAGTACTTC
CDR3aa: CASSPAGSSPFTYRDRGSEQYF

v_gene: TRBV28
j_gene: TRBJ2-5
abundance: NA
d_gene: TRBD2
CDR3nt: TGTGCCAGCAGGGGGGGACTAGCTTTGGAGACCCAGTACTTC
CDR3aa: CASRGGLALETQYF

v_gene: TRBV20-1
j_gene: TRBJ1-1
abundance: few
d_gene: NA
CDR3nt: TGCAGTGCTAGAGAACAACGCCTCACTGAAGCTTTCTTT
CDR3aa: CSAREQRLTEAFF

v_gene: TRBV27
j_gene: TRBJ1-1
abundance: NA
d_gene: NA
CDR3nt: TGTGCCAGCAGTTCCCGGACGGCCAAGAACACTGAAGCTTTCTTT
CDR3aa: CASSSRTAKNTEAFF

v_gene: TRBV11-2
j_gene: TRBJ2-2
abundance: NA
d_gene: TRBD2
CDR3nt: TGTGCCAGCAGCCAAGGGACGGGGGGGCCAACCGGGGAGCTGTTTTTT
CDR3aa: CASSQGTGGPTGELFF

v_gene: TRBV21-1
j_gene: TRBJ2-7
abundance: NA
d_gene: NA
CDR3nt: TGTGCCAGCGGGCCAATCCCGACAGGGCGACTCTCCTACGAGCAGTACTTC
CDR3aa: CASGPIPTGRLSYEQYF

v_gene: TRBV7-8
j_gene: TRBJ1-2
abundance: NA
d_gene: TRBD1
CDR3nt: TGTGCCAGCAGCCGCGCCTGGCCGGGACAGGGTCGTCATGGCTACACCTTC
CDR3aa: CASSRAWPGQGRHGYTF

v_gene: TRBV18
j_gene: TRBJ2-7
abundance: once
d_gene: NA
CDR3nt: TGTGCCAGCTCGGGGACTCTCCATGACTTCAGCCCCTACGAGCAGTACTTC
CDR3aa: CASSGTLHDFSPYEQYF

v_gene: TRBV30
j_gene: TRBJ2-7
abundance: few
d_gene: NA
CDR3nt: TGTGCCTGGATGGAGGGAAACGAGCAGTACTTC
CDR3aa: CAWMEGNEQYF

v_gene: TRBV11-2
j_gene: TRBJ2-1
abundance: few
d_gene: NA
CDR3nt: TGTGCCAGCAGCCTCGAAGGGCTAGGGCAGTTCTTC
CDR3aa: CASSLEGLGQFF

v_gene: TRBV11-2
j_gene: TRBJ2-1
abundance: NA
d_gene: TRBD2
CDR3nt: TGTGCCAGCAGCTTAGAACCTGGCGGGGGGCCTAGCTCCTACAATGAGCAGTTCTTC
CDR3aa: CASSLEPGGGPSSYNEQFF

v_gene: TRBV7-2
j_gene: TRBJ2-1
abundance: NA
d_gene: NA
CDR3nt: TGTGCCAGCAGGATCGGAGGGGGGGGTTACAATGAGCAGTTCTTC
CDR3aa: CASRIGGGGYNEQFF

v_gene: TRBV19
j_gene: TRBJ1-2
abundance: NA
d_gene: NA
CDR3nt: TGTGCCAGTAGTATCGTAGAGGCGGATGGCTACACCTTC
CDR3aa: CASSIVEADGYTF

v_gene: TRBV7-9
j_gene: TRBJ1-2
abundance: NA
d_gene: NA
CDR3nt: TGTGCCAGCAGCTTAGGGAGCGCTCCAAACTATGGCTACACCTTC
CDR3aa: CASSLGSAPNYGYTF

v_gene: TRBV27
j_gene: TRBJ1-5
abundance: NA
d_gene: NA
CDR3nt: TGTGCCAGCAGTGTCCAGGTCAATCAGCCCCAGCATTTT
CDR3aa: CASSVQVNQPQHF